These 18 T cell receptor beta chains were sequenced from one sample in a study of blood T cell repertoires in COVID-19. The repertoire was sequenced with immunoSEQ multiplex PCR; TCRdb's copy has only in-frame clones and lacks some. This table holds about 64,000 clones, approximately 86% found once. The sequencing input was peripheral blood. The origin of the receptors is a man aged 40-49 years with acute or convalescent COVID-19.

The chain couples TRBV5-1 to TRBJ1-3, with TRBD1 as a possible D gene (5 bases). Trimming shortened V by 4 bases and J by 0 bases, and 23 bases separated the two germline ends. CDR1 is SGHRS, CDR2 YFSETQ, per germline. The CDR3 is 19 residues long. CDR3 sequence reads: CASSPWTSTTTSSGNTIYF. The CDR3, as DNA: TGCGCCAGCAGCCCATGGACAAGCACGACCACCTCCTCTGGAAACACCATATATTTT.

This clone was counted a few times. The chain links TRBV6-5 to TRBJ1-5; maybe TRBD1 (6 bases). Per the germline V gene, CDR1 is MNHEY and CDR2 is SVGAGI. CDR3 size: 15 residues. V lost 6 bases to trimming and J lost 2 bases, with 14 bases between them. The CDR3 region has the DNA TGTGCCAGCAGCCCGGTGGACAGTCGCAATCAGCCCCAGCATTTT. Residues: CASSPVDSRNQPQHF.

The chain joins TRBV7-6 to TRBJ2-7, with 7 bases identical to TRBD2. The V segment lost 5 bases and the J segment 6 bases; nucleotides outside the gene matches: 7. CDR3 size: 13 residues. CDR1 SGHVS and CDR2 FNYEAQ come from the germline V gene. CDR3 loop: CASSPGRGTEQYF. The CDR3 nucleotides are TGTGCCAGCAGCCCTGGGCGGGGGACCGAGCAGTACTTC.

The CDR3 region is CASSRGSGGIAKNIQYF. The CDR3 nucleotides are TGTGCCAGTAGTAGAGGTAGCGGGGGGATAGCCAAAAACATTCAGTACTTC. This sequence joins TRBV19 and TRBJ2-4; 10 nucleotides line up with TRBD2. Unmatched junction bases numbered 6, after V lost 4 bases and J lost 0 bases. Germline V gives CDR1 LNHDA, CDR2 SQIVND (reference sequence). The CDR3 runs 17 residues. The whole variable domain, filled in from reference TRBV19 and TRBJ2-4, reads DGGITQSPKYLFRKEGQNVTLSCEQNLNHDAMYWYRQDPGQGLRLIYYSQIVNDFQKGDIAEGYSVSREKKESFPLTVTSAQKNPTAFYLCASSRGSGGIAKNIQYFGAGTRLSVL.

The J gene is TRBJ2-7, the V gene TRBV13; 8 bases match TRBD1. CDR1 is PRHDT, CDR2 FYEKMQ, per germline (reference sequence). J lost 6 bases, V lost 5 bases, and 6 bases had no gene match. This CDR3 contains 13 residues. The CDR3 region has the DNA TGTGCCAGCAGCGTAGAGACAGGGGTCGAGCAGTACTTC. Amino acid sequence: CASSVETGVEQYF.

This clone was observed once. The chain uses TRBV5-4 and TRBJ1-2; D may be TRBD1 (6 bases). The CDR3 runs 16 residues. V shed 4 bases and J shed 4 bases, with 20 bases lying between them. From germline, CDR1 is SGHNT and CDR2 YYREEE (reference sequence). CDR3 in amino acids: CASSDSGTGGAYGYTF. CDR3 DNA sequence: TGTGCCAGCAGCGATTCGGGCACCGGGGGGGCCTATGGCTACACCTTC.

The chain carries TRBV7-6 and TRBJ1-5; the D is unclear. The CDR3 sequence is 18 residues long. Per the germline V gene, CDR1 is SGHVS and CDR2 is FNYEAQ. V gave up 1 base and J gave up 6 bases, with 22 bases separating them. The DNA for the CDR3 is TGTGCCAGCAGCTTAGGGTCCCCCGATTCGGTTGGAGGTCAGCCCCAGCATTTT. Amino acid sequence: CASSLGSPDSVGGQPQHF.

The V gene is TRBV4-2, the J gene TRBJ1-2, with TRBD1 identical over 7 bases. CDR3 length equals 13 residues. The trim removed 2 bases at V and 3 bases at J, leaving 0 bases unmatched. In germline, CDR1 is LGHNA, CDR2 YNFKEQ. The CDR3 nucleotides are TGTGCCAGCAGCCAACAGGGGGACTATGGCTACACCTTC. Translating it yields CASSQQGDYGYTF.

The J gene is TRBJ2-3, the V gene TRBV9; 12 nucleotides agree with TRBD2. The CDR3 extends over 16 amino acids. In germline, CDR1 is SGDLS, CDR2 YYNGEE. V lost 0 bases to trimming and J lost 5 bases; unmatched junction nucleotides: 4. CDR3 nucleotides: TGTGCCAGCAGCGTAGGACTAGCGGGGGTAGGAGATACGCAGTATTTT. It specifies CASSVGLAGVGDTQYF.

The chain employs TRBV19 and TRBJ2-7, with D perhaps matching TRBD1 (7 bases). V shed 2 bases and J shed 4 bases, with 15 bases lying between them. CDR1 LNHDA and CDR2 SQIVND come from the germline V gene (reference sequence). The CDR3 totals 15 residues. As DNA, the CDR3 is TGTGCCAGTAGTATAAACGCGGGACAGCTATACGAGCAGTACTTC. Protein sequence: CASSINAGQLYEQYF. Supplemented by reference TRBV19 and TRBJ2-7, the full variable domain reads DGGITQSPKYLFRKEGQNVTLSCEQNLNHDAMYWYRQDPGQGLRLIYYSQIVNDFQKGDIAEGYSVSREKKESFPLTVTSAQKNPTAFYLCASSINAGQLYEQYFGPGTRLTVT.

The rearrangement joins TRBV3-1 (or the pseudogene TRBV3-2) to TRBJ2-7, with D possibly being TRBD2 (6 bases). The CDR3 sequence is 15 residues long. Germline CDR1 LGHDT, CDR2 YNNKEL (reference sequence). V lost 4 bases, J lost 3 bases, and 16 bases lay in between. The CDR3, as DNA: TGTGCCAGCAGCCGAAAACCTCTCGGGGGCTACGAGCAGTACTTC. This encodes CASSRKPLGGYEQYF.

This clone was seen once. The chain links TRBV27 to TRBJ2-1; 9 bases are shared with TRBD2. This CDR3 has 16 residues. Germline CDR1 reads MNHEY; CDR2 reads SMNVEV (reference sequence). After removal of 8 bases from V and 7 bases from J, the junction contained 15 bases not matched to a gene. The CDR3 DNA reads as TGTGCCAGCCGCGCGGGTATGGCGGGGGGGCTTAATGAGCAGTTCTTC. This encodes CASRAGMAGGLNEQFF.

V and J are TRBV9 and TRBJ2-1, with TRBD1 matching over 10 bases. CDR1 is SGDLS, CDR2 YYNGEE, per germline. This CDR3 has 15 amino acids. V dropped 4 bases and J dropped 3; count of bases not matched to a gene: 4. CDR3 sequence reads: CASSTRDRGYNEQFF. For the CDR3, the DNA is TGTGCCAGCAGCACCCGGGACAGGGGCTACAATGAGCAGTTCTTC.

V usage is TRBV5-1 and J usage is TRBJ2-7; 7 nucleotides align to TRBD2. Trimming removed 2 bases from V and 5 bases from J; junction bases left unmatched: 4. The CDR3 runs to 13 residues. Per the germline V gene, CDR1 is SGHRS and CDR2 is YFSETQ. The CDR3 loop reads CASSFGGRDEQYF. The CDR3 bases are TGCGCCAGCAGCTTTGGAGGGAGGGACGAGCAGTACTTC.

The rearrangement links TRBV15 to TRBJ1-4; TRBD1 matches 8 bases. Per the germline V gene, CDR1 is LNHNV and CDR2 is YYDKDF (reference sequence). The V segment lost 4 bases and the J segment 8 bases; nucleotides outside the gene matches: 6. CDR3 length: 14 amino acids. DNA for the CDR3: TGTGCCACCAGCACAGGACAGGGCCCCGAAAAACTGTTTTTT. Its protein is CATSTGQGPEKLFF.

The V gene is TRBV5-1, the J gene TRBJ2-7; D remains unclear. Deletions cut 4 bases from V and 2 bases from J, with 7 bases between. CDR1 is SGHRS and CDR2 is YFSETQ in the germline V gene. This CDR3 region has 12 residues. DNA of the CDR3: TGCGCCAGCAGCCCTGGCACCTACGAGCAGTACTTC. Encoded protein: CASSPGTYEQYF.

This clone was seen a single time. The V gene is TRBV5-1, the J gene TRBJ2-5, with D maybe TRBD1 (6 bases). This CDR3 region has 13 residues. Between the trimmed V and J ends, which lost 6 bases and 1 base, there was a span of 10 bases. CDR1 and CDR2 from the germline V gene are SGHRS and YFSETQ. As DNA, the CDR3 is TGCGCCAGCACGCGAGGGGGCCAAGAGACCCAGTACTTC. Residues: CASTRGGQETQYF.

This clone was counted only a few times. This chain uses TRBV30 with TRBJ1-2; D is undetermined. Trimming stripped 3 bases from V and 0 bases from J, with 8 bases between. The CDR3 contains 13 residues. CDR1 is GTSNPN and CDR2 is SVGIG in the germline V gene (reference sequence). The CDR3 reads CAWSEHANYGYTF. As DNA, the CDR3 is TGTGCCTGGAGCGAACATGCTAACTATGGCTACACCTTC.